One and the same sample provided the 17 T cell receptor beta chains below, sequenced in a study of glioma-infiltrating T cells. Using RNA template, CDR3s of TCR alpha and beta were amplified with iRepertoire arm-PCR. TCRdb independently ran MiXCR on the multiplex PCR reads; one entry per CDR3 protein. The repertoire holds roughly 120,000 distinct CDR3 sequences, with about 25% as singletons. Sequencing was carried out using glioma tissue, nonneoplastic brain tissue, or PBMCs (not recorded which). These receptor sequences come from a human donor with low-grade glioma or glioblastoma, undergoing nonglioma brain surgery, or in good health (not recorded which).

This clonotype was detected many times. This chain joins TRBV29-1 and TRBJ1-2, with D perhaps matching TRBD1 (6 bases). Germline CDR1 SQVTM, CDR2 ANQGSEA. With 4 bases removed from V and 4 bases from J, the gap between germline ends came to 10 bases. This CDR3 is 12 amino acids long. CDR3 sequence reads: CSVGGGGYGYTF. The CDR3 DNA follows: TGCAGCGTTGGAGGGGGTGGCTATGGCTACACCTTC.

This clonotype has at least ten counts. The CDR3 spells CASSLSAQVSYGYTF. Here the CDR3 DNA reads TGTGCCAGCAGTTTATCTGCCCAGGTATCCTATGGCTACACCTTC. This chain connects TRBV28 to TRBJ1-2; D remains ambiguous. Germline V gene data show CDR1 as MDHEN and CDR2 as SYDVKM. CDR3 length: 15 residues. V was clipped by 1 base and J by 4 bases, with 13 bases between them.

This clonotype was picked up many times. The chain carries TRBV4-2 and TRBJ1-5; 8 bases are shared with TRBD1. This CDR3 is 16 amino acids long. Trimming at V came to 5 bases and at J to 2 bases, leaving 8 bases not matched to a gene. Germline V gene lookup returns CDR1 LGHNA and CDR2 YNFKEQ. CDR3 nucleotide sequence: TGTGCCAGCAGCAGAACCGGGGGACAGGGCAATCAGCCCCAGCATTTT. It translates to CASSRTGGQGNQPQHF.

As to this clonotype: This could be a read error, since a much larger clone is one nucleotide away. The CDR3 reads CASSFFHRGDGNEQFF. As DNA, the CDR3 is TGTGCCAGCAGCTTTTTTCACCGAGGGGATGGCAATGAGCAGTTCTTC. The rearrangement uses TRBV7-3 and TRBJ2-1, with D perhaps assigned TRBD1 or TRBD2 (5 bases each). Germline CDR1 and CDR2: SGHTA and FQGTGA. Trimming cost V 3 bases and J 6 bases, with 18 bases left between them. The CDR3 runs 16 residues.

This clonotype has a handful of counts. V usage is TRBV28 and J usage is TRBJ2-5; D gene uncertain. V was cut by 2 bases and J by 9 bases, with 7 bases left in between. This CDR3 is built from 11 residues. CDR1 and CDR2 from the germline V gene are MDHEN and SYDVKM. This CDR3 is CASSLVEAQYF. The CDR3 DNA sequence: TGTGCCAGCAGTTTAGTCGAGGCCCAGTACTTC.

The V and J genes are TRBV20-1 and TRBJ2-1, with D possibly matching TRBD2 (5 bases). The length of the CDR3 is 14 residues. In germline, CDR1 is DFQATT, CDR2 SNEGSKA (reference sequence). Trimming removed 0 bases from V and 6 bases from J, with 12 bases in between. For the CDR3, the DNA is TGCAGTGCTAGAGATCCACGAGGGAGCAATGAGCAGTTCTTC. Translated, it gives CSARDPRGSNEQFF.

Comments on this clonotype: Since a much larger clone is just one base distant, this may be a read error. The gene calls are TRBV7-9 and TRBJ1-1; D uncertain. The CDR3 has 16 residues. CDR1 SEHNR and CDR2 FQNEAQ come from the germline V gene (reference sequence). Trimming stripped 6 bases from V and 9 bases from J, with 26 bases between. The DNA of the CDR3 is TGTGCCAGCAGTCCCCCTCCGACCCCCTGGGGAATCAAAGCTTTCTTT. This translates into CASSPPPTPWGIKAFF.

There are many counts of this clonotype. The chain joins TRBV20-1 to TRBJ2-7; D possibly corresponds to TRBD1 (5 bases). CDR1 is DFQATT and CDR2 is SNEGSKA in the germline V gene (reference sequence). The CDR3 totals 13 residues. V shed 5 bases and J shed 1 base, with 12 bases lying between them. The CDR3 here is CSAGLGPSYEQYF. As DNA, the CDR3 is TGCAGTGCTGGCTTGGGGCCTTCCTACGAGCAGTACTTC.

This clonotype was counted many times. The rearrangement uses TRBV6-1 and TRBJ2-1; D is possibly TRBD1 (6 bases). The ends were cut back, 5 bases at V and 3 bases at J, with 17 bases in the middle. Germline V gives CDR1 MNHNS, CDR2 SASEGT. The CDR3 runs to 16 residues. The CDR3: CASSNNQGNYYNEQFF. CDR3 in DNA: TGTGCCAGCAGTAACAACCAGGGGAATTACTACAATGAGCAGTTCTTC.

Many counts were recorded for this clonotype. This chain uses TRBV5-1 with TRBJ2-7; D is unclear. Trimming removed 0 bases at V and 3 bases at J, with 10 bases between. Looked up from germline, CDR1 is SGHRS and CDR2 is YFSETQ. The CDR3 is made up of 14 amino acids. The DNA of the CDR3 is TGCGCCAGCAGCTTGGGTGGATCGGGCTACGAGCAGTACTTC. It encodes CASSLGGSGYEQYF. The full variable domain, completed using reference TRBV5-1 and TRBJ2-7, is KAGVTQTPRYLIKTRGQQVTLSCSPISGHRSVSWYQQTPGQGLQFLFEYFSETQRNKGNFPGRFSGRQFSNSRSEMNVSTLELGDSALYLCASSLGGSGYEQYFGPGTRLTVT.

The chain combines TRBV19 with TRBJ2-7; unclear D gene. V lost 3 bases to trimming and J lost 3 bases, with 12 bases between them. The CDR3 runs to 14 residues. CDR1 LNHDA and CDR2 SQIVND come from the germline V gene (reference sequence). CDR3 residues: CASSIQAPRYEQYF. CDR3 DNA: TGTGCCAGTAGTATTCAGGCACCACGCTACGAGCAGTACTTC.

This clonotype showed up many times. This chain joins TRBV18 and TRBJ1-5; possible D gene TRBD1, 5 bases. The germline gives CDR1 KGHSH, CDR2 LQKENI. V gave up 3 bases and J gave up 3 bases, with 12 bases separating them. The CDR3 has 15 residues. DNA for the CDR3: TGTGCCAGCTCACCTACCGGACAACTCAATCAGCCCCAGCATTTT. This codes for CASSPTGQLNQPQHF.

This clonotype was recorded once. This rearrangement joins TRBV19 to TRBJ2-7, with 10 bases that match TRBD2. The germline CDR1 and CDR2 sequences are LNHDA and SQIVND (reference sequence). CDR3 size: 16 residues. Germline trimming cut 5 bases from V and 6 bases from J; bases unmatched to any gene: 13. CDR3 sequence: CASSSGAVAGGGEQYF. The CDR3 region has the DNA TGTGCCAGTAGTTCCGGGGCGGTAGCGGGAGGAGGCGAGCAGTACTTC. The full variable domain, rest sourced from reference TRBV19 and TRBJ2-7, is DGGITQSPKYLFRKEGQNVTLSCEQNLNHDAMYWYRQDPGQGLRLIYYSQIVNDFQKGDIAEGYSVSREKKESFPLTVTSAQKNPTAFYLCASSSGAVAGGGEQYFGPGTRLTVT.

A few counts support this clonotype. The chain combines TRBV3-1 with TRBJ2-7; D gene ambiguous. Per germline, CDR1 LGHDT and CDR2 YNNKEL (reference sequence). V was shortened by 4 bases and J by 1 base, with 8 bases between the two germline ends. CDR3 length: 13 amino acids. This chain's CDR3 is CASSRTPSYEQYF. The DNA for the CDR3 is TGTGCCAGCAGCCGGACCCCTTCCTACGAGCAGTACTTC.

This rearrangement joins TRBV19 to TRBJ1-5; D may be TRBD1 (5 bases). The CDR3 length is 14 residues. With 6 bases removed from V and 3 bases from J, the gap between germline ends came to 12 bases. CDR1 and CDR2 from the germline V gene are LNHDA and SQIVND (reference sequence). For the CDR3, the DNA is TGTGCCAGTAGGCCCAGACAGCCCAATCAGCCCCAGCATTTT. Its translation is CASRPRQPNQPQHF. Full variable domain (outside the CDR3, taken from reference TRBV19 and TRBJ1-5): DGGITQSPKYLFRKEGQNVTLSCEQNLNHDAMYWYRQDPGQGLRLIYYSQIVNDFQKGDIAEGYSVSREKKESFPLTVTSAQKNPTAFYLCASRPRQPNQPQHFGDGTRLSIL.

This sequence joins TRBV5-1 and TRBJ2-1; 8 nucleotides align to TRBD2. Germline CDR1 reads SGHRS; CDR2 reads YFSETQ. The CDR3 runs to 15 residues. Trimming removed 0 bases from V and 9 bases from J; junction bases left unmatched: 8. The DNA of the CDR3 is TGCGCCAGCAGCTTGGTTCCAGCGGGAGTGGGTGAGCAGTTCTTC. This sequence encodes CASSLVPAGVGEQFF.

This clonotype was counted many times. The V gene is TRBV28, the J gene TRBJ2-7; D may be TRBD2 (5 bases). V dropped 7 bases and J dropped 2 bases, with 15 bases sitting between them. Looked up from germline, CDR1 is MDHEN and CDR2 is SYDVKM. The CDR3 length is 14 residues. The CDR3 protein is CASIRNPGAYEQYF. The CDR3 nucleotides are TGTGCCAGCATAAGGAACCCCGGGGCCTACGAGCAGTACTTC.